One sample yielded the 31 T cell receptor beta chains listed below, sequenced in a study of low-dose radiotherapy and immunotherapy resistance in tumors. Primers used for first-strand cDNA, a TRAV- and TRBV-specific set, covered both alpha and beta chains. Both a constant-region primer and a V-primer adapter served to amplify TCRs across 15 to 20 PCR cycles. TCRdb reprocessed the reads via MiXCR and lists one record per CDR3 protein. The repertoire holds more than 10,000 distinct CDR3 sequences, with 60% as singletons. These receptors all come from a human donor with advanced metastatic prostate, ovarian, gallbladder or colorectal cancer (not recorded which). This table probably holds off-target reads from a library built for another chain.

The chain recombines TRBV9 with TRBJ1-5; no clear D. This CDR3 contains 15 residues. The ends were cut back, 0 bases at V and 0 bases at J, with 7 bases in the middle. CDR1 and CDR2 from the germline V gene are SGDLS and YYNGEE. The CDR3 loop reads CASSVEGSSNQPQHF. DNA for the CDR3: TGTGCCAGCAGCGTAGAGGGCAGTAGCAATCAGCCCCAGCATTTT.

The chain is built from TRBV6-2 or TRBV6-3 and TRBJ2-5, with TRBD2 matching 9 bases. CDR1 and CDR2 (germline): MNHEY, SVGEGT. The junction had 6 bases not matched to a gene; V was cut back by 7 bases and J by 0 bases. The length of the CDR3 is 15 residues. This chain's CDR3 is CASKVEREDQETQYF. CDR3 DNA: TGTGCCAGCAAGGTCGAGCGGGAGGACCAAGAGACCCAGTACTTC.

The chain joins TRBV6-2 or TRBV6-3 to TRBJ2-5; 7 positions agree with TRBD2. Trimming cost V 4 bases and J 5 bases; bases outside gene matches: 7. The CDR3 is 14 amino acids. Germline CDR1 and CDR2: MNHEY and SVGEGT. Here the CDR3 reads CASSSRPGRETQYF. The CDR3 DNA follows: TGTGCCAGCAGTTCCCGCCCCGGGAGGGAGACCCAGTACTTC.

J is TRBJ2-1 and V is TRBV10-3; 10 bases are shared with TRBD1. V trimming: 6 bases; J trimming: 6 bases; junction bases outside the gene matches: 11. CDR3 length equals 16 residues. CDR1 is ENHRY and CDR2 is SYGVKD in the germline V gene. CDR3 nucleotides: TGTGCCATCAGGGCGACCGGGACAGGGGATTCCAATGAGCAGTTCTTC. Its translation: CAIRATGTGDSNEQFF.

The chain's CDR3 is CASSLNRNEQFF. Written as DNA, the CDR3 is TGTGCCAGTAGCCTTAACAGGAATGAGCAGTTCTTC. This chain uses TRBV11-2 with TRBJ2-1; possible D gene TRBD1, 5 bases. The germline V and J ends were trimmed by 9 bases and 7 bases, with 13 bases remaining between them. The germline V gene has CDR1 SGHAT and CDR2 FQNNGV. This CDR3 contains 12 residues.

This chain joins TRBV19 and TRBJ1-1; maybe TRBD1 (5 bases). The CDR3 has 13 amino acids. Trimming cost V 6 bases and J 8 bases, with 16 bases left between them. Germline lookup yields CDR1 LNHDA and CDR2 SQIVND (reference sequence). The CDR3 here is CASSLTSWGEAFF. The CDR3 DNA reads TGTGCCAGTAGCCTAACAAGTTGGGGCGAAGCTTTCTTT.

The CDR3 DNA follows: TGTGCCAGCGGGGACAGGGGCCCCTACGAGCAGTACTTC. Translated, it gives CASGDRGPYEQYF. This chain links TRBV6-2 or TRBV6-3 with TRBJ2-7, with 10 bases matching TRBD1. CDR3 size: 13 residues. Germline V gene lookup returns CDR1 MNHEY and CDR2 SVGEGT. V gave up 8 bases and J gave up 2 bases; unmatched junction bases: 3.

The chain uses TRBV28 and TRBJ1-4, with D maybe TRBD1 (5 bases). The CDR3 is 18 residues long. CDR1 and CDR2 from the germline V gene are MDHEN and SYDVKM. Trimming stripped 1 base from V and 0 bases from J, with 15 bases between. CDR3 in DNA: TGTGCCAGCAGTTTATACCTCGACAGAGATCCAACTAATGAAAAACTGTTTTTT. Protein: CASSLYLDRDPTNEKLFF. Based on the CDR3 plus reference TRBV28 and TRBJ1-4, the full variable domain is DVKVTQSSRYLVKRTGEKVFLECVQDMDHENMFWYRQDPGLGLRLIYFSYDVKMKEKGDIPEGYSVSREKKERFSLILESASTNQTSMYLCASSLYLDRDPTNEKLFFGSGTQLSVL.

The chain combines TRBV29-1 with TRBJ1-1; D unclear. Germline-derived CDR1 and CDR2 are SQVTM and ANQGSEA. Trimming stripped 4 bases from V and 5 bases from J, with 14 bases between. The CDR3 runs to 13 residues. The CDR3 sequence: CSVVGNPGTEAFF. As DNA, the CDR3 is TGCAGCGTTGTGGGGAACCCCGGGACTGAAGCTTTCTTT.

The rearrangement links TRBV11-2 to TRBJ2-1; 7 bases align to TRBD2. The CDR3 covers 15 residues. Germline-derived CDR1 and CDR2 are SGHAT and FQNNGV. The junction had 12 bases not matched to a gene; V was cut back by 5 bases and J by 8 bases. The CDR3 region is CASSLVSGGGDEQFF. The CDR3 DNA reads TGTGCCAGCAGCCTCGTTTCGGGGGGAGGCGATGAGCAGTTCTTC.

The chain is built from TRBV7-2 and TRBJ1-1; perhaps TRBD1 as D (5 bases). The V gene lost 5 bases and the J gene lost 2 bases, with 9 bases spanning the gap. The germline V gene has CDR1 SGHTA and CDR2 FQGNSA. CDR3 length equals 13 residues. This CDR3 reads CASSLGQNTEAFF. DNA for the CDR3: TGTGCCAGCAGCCTCGGACAAAACACTGAAGCTTTCTTT.

The gene calls are TRBV20-1 and TRBJ1-2, with D possibly matching TRBD1 (5 bases). CDR1 is DFQATT and CDR2 is SNEGSKA in the germline V gene (reference sequence). The CDR3 has 12 residues. V lost 6 bases and J 5 bases, leaving 13 bases between the germline ends. The CDR3 region is CSAPGAQYGYTF. Here the CDR3 DNA reads TGCAGTGCCCCCGGGGCCCAATATGGCTACACCTTC.

This CDR3 reads CASIFLGGGTEAFF. In nucleotides, the CDR3 is TGTGCCAGCATCTTCCTGGGAGGTGGCACTGAAGCTTTCTTT. The chain has TRBV28 and TRBJ1-1; D not certain. Trimming shortened V by 7 bases and J by 4 bases, and 16 bases separated the two germline ends. This CDR3 has 14 residues. Germline CDR1 MDHEN, CDR2 SYDVKM.

The chain recombines TRBV29-1 with TRBJ2-3; no clear D. This CDR3 comprises 14 residues. Germline CDR1 and CDR2: SQVTM and ANQGSEA. V dropped 2 bases and J dropped 2 bases, with 11 bases sitting between them. The DNA of the CDR3 is TGCAGCGTTGAAAGAGTGGGGTTCACAGATACGCAGTATTTT. This translates into CSVERVGFTDTQYF.

The chain couples TRBV27 to TRBJ1-1; D remains ambiguous. Germline V gene lookup returns CDR1 MNHEY and CDR2 SMNVEV (reference sequence). This CDR3 has 13 residues. V was pared by 3 bases and J by 1 base, with 6 bases between. The CDR3 bases are TGTGCCAGCAGTTTGAGGGAGAACACTGAAGCTTTCTTT. Translation: CASSLRENTEAFF.

This clonotype has a handful of counts. The J gene is TRBJ1-2, the V gene TRBV7-2; possibly TRBD1 for D (6 bases). The CDR3 totals 13 residues. V lost 6 bases and J 6 bases, leaving 14 bases between the germline ends. In germline, CDR1 is SGHTA, CDR2 FQGNSA. The CDR3 coding sequence is TGTGCCAGCAGTTTGGACAGCAATAATGGCTACACCTTC. Residues: CASSLDSNNGYTF.

The V call is TRBV7-9, the J call TRBJ2-7, with D tentatively TRBD1 (5 bases). CDR1 is SEHNR, CDR2 FQNEAQ, per germline (reference sequence). Trimming pared 3 bases from V and 5 bases from J, leaving 8 bases between. This CDR3 spans 12 amino acids. The CDR3 loop is CASSFRADEQYF. The CDR3 region has the DNA TGTGCCAGCAGCTTCAGGGCGGACGAGCAGTACTTC.

J is TRBJ2-2 and V is TRBV20-1; D may correspond to TRBD1 or TRBD2 (5 bases each). The germline CDR1 and CDR2 sequences are DFQATT and SNEGSKA (reference sequence). Between the trimmed V and J ends, which lost 7 bases and 1 base, there was a span of 10 bases. The CDR3 contains 13 residues. CDR3 in amino acids: CSVRGWNTGELFF. The CDR3 coding sequence is TGCAGTGTTCGGGGCTGGAACACCGGGGAGCTGTTTTTT.

The table lists this clonotype with a few counts. The CDR3 sequence: CASSSNYNEQFF. The CDR3 bases are TGTGCCAGCAGCTCCAACTACAATGAGCAGTTCTTC. The chain uses TRBV7-6 and TRBJ2-1; D uncertain. The CDR3 loop spans 12 amino acids. Per the germline V gene, CDR1 is SGHVS and CDR2 is FNYEAQ. V was shortened by 4 bases and J by 3 bases, with 4 bases between the two germline ends.

Regarding this clonotype: Relative to the germline gene, one junction end is altered; a read error may explain this. The rearrangement joins TRBV12-3 or TRBV12-4 to TRBJ1-4; 12 bases match TRBD1. The CDR3 is 14 residues long. Here the CDR3 reads CASSLVLGQGAPDF. DNA of the CDR3: TGTGCCAGCAGTTTAGTCTTGGGACAGGGGGCGCCGGATTTT.

CDR3 DNA sequence: TGTGCCAGCTCGGGACTAGGGGTCGAGCAGTACTTC. It is translated as CASSGLGVEQYF. V and J are TRBV5-4 and TRBJ2-7; 8 bases align to TRBD2. The V segment lost 7 bases and the J segment 6 bases; nucleotides outside the gene matches: 6. The CDR3 is 12 residues long. Looked up from germline, CDR1 is SGHNT and CDR2 is YYREEE (reference sequence).

This clonotype was counted between two and nine times. CDR3 sequence: CASSAQGHNEQFF. CDR3 sequence (DNA): TGTGCCAGCAGCGCTCAGGGGCACAATGAGCAGTTCTTC. V and J are TRBV9 and TRBJ2-1; perhaps TRBD1 as D (6 bases). The CDR3 is 13 amino acids. V lost 3 bases, J lost 5 bases, and 9 bases lay in between. Per the germline V gene, CDR1 is SGDLS and CDR2 is YYNGEE.

The rearrangement links TRBV5-1 to TRBJ2-7; tentatively, D is TRBD1 (6 bases). The V gene's germline CDR1 is SGHRS and CDR2 YFSETQ. With 0 bases removed from V and 6 bases from J, the gap between germline ends came to 16 bases. This CDR3 is built from 15 residues. As DNA, the CDR3 is TGCGCCAGCAGCTTGGCGTCTGGACAGTTTGGCGAGCAGTACTTC. It yields the protein CASSLASGQFGEQYF. The whole variable domain, filled in from reference TRBV5-1 and TRBJ2-7, reads KAGVTQTPRYLIKTRGQQVTLSCSPISGHRSVSWYQQTPGQGLQFLFEYFSETQRNKGNFPGRFSGRQFSNSRSEMNVSTLELGDSALYLCASSLASGQFGEQYFGPGTRLTVT.

This chain joins TRBV11-2 and TRBJ1-1; weak D call: TRBD1 (5 bases). Trimming left V 2 bases short and J 0 bases short, with 10 bases between. The length of the CDR3 is 15 residues. Germline values: CDR1 SGHAT, CDR2 FQNNGV. The DNA for the CDR3 is TGTGCCAGCAGCTTACCGAGACAGCTGAACACTGAAGCTTTCTTT. Translating it yields CASSLPRQLNTEAFF.

The V call is TRBV6-1, the J call TRBJ1-6; D uncertain. The germline V gene has CDR1 MNHNS and CDR2 SASEGT. V lost 2 bases, J lost 8 bases, and 7 bases lay in between. This CDR3 is 13 amino acids long. The CDR3 sequence: CASSERLDSPLHF. The CDR3, as DNA: TGTGCCAGCAGTGAAAGGTTGGATTCACCCCTCCACTTT.

This chain connects TRBV28 to TRBJ2-5; the match to TRBD2 covers 8 bases. Trimming took 8 bases from V and 0 from J; bases not matched to a gene: 5. The CDR3 is made up of 14 amino acids. Germline CDR1 and CDR2: MDHEN and SYDVKM. The CDR3 region is CASGGRTYQETQYF. The CDR3 DNA reads as TGTGCCAGCGGCGGGAGGACTTACCAAGAGACCCAGTACTTC.

This rearrangement joins TRBV28 to TRBJ2-1, with a tentative D call TRBD1 (6 bases). Germline CDR1 is MDHEN and CDR2 is SYDVKM. There are 18 residues in the CDR3. V was pared by 2 bases and J by 5 bases, with 22 bases between. For the CDR3, the DNA is TGTGCCAGCAGTTTACTCGGGCTCCGGACAGAGGTGAACAATGAGCAGTTCTTC. This gives the protein CASSLLGLRTEVNNEQFF.

The rearrangement uses TRBV4-1 and TRBJ2-1, with 13 bases lining up with TRBD2. The CDR3 is 17 amino acids. V was clipped by 1 base and J by 9 bases; unmatched bases: 9. Germline V lookup: CDR1 MGHRA, CDR2 YSYEKL. The CDR3 is CASSQAGLAGSKGEQFF. CDR3 nucleotide sequence: TGCGCCAGCAGCCAAGCGGGACTAGCGGGATCAAAGGGTGAGCAGTTCTTC.

The chain has TRBV4-3 and TRBJ2-6; D is ambiguous. This CDR3 is built from 16 residues. The V gene lost 2 bases and the J gene lost 0 bases, with 8 bases spanning the gap. The germline gives CDR1 LGHNA, CDR2 YSLEER. The CDR3 region is CASSQSLGSGANVLTF. In DNA form, the CDR3 reads TGCGCCAGCAGCCAAAGTTTGGGCTCTGGGGCCAACGTCCTGACTTTC.

The CDR3 is CASRQSIGNTIYF. In DNA form, the CDR3 reads TGTGCCAGTAGACAGAGCATCGGAAACACCATATATTTT. This chain links TRBV19 with TRBJ1-3; no firm D call. The germline gives CDR1 LNHDA, CDR2 SQIVND (reference sequence). This CDR3 is 13 amino acids long. V was clipped by 6 bases and J by 4 bases, with 10 bases between them.

The chain has TRBV5-1 and TRBJ2-6; D unclear. This CDR3 contains 13 residues. Germline-derived CDR1 and CDR2 are SGHRS and YFSETQ. Trimming took off 4 bases at V and 8 bases at J, with 10 bases between the two ends. The CDR3 DNA follows: TGCGCCAGCAGCCCCAGAGAGACCAACGTCCTGACTTTC. Translated: CASSPRETNVLTF.